Each of the 4 T cell receptor beta chains below was sequenced from the same sample in a study of T cell changes during pregnancy in multiple sclerosis. TCRdb's copy holds only in-frame clones and misses some; the assay was immunoSEQ multiplex PCR. The sample holds tens of thousands of clones, more than 75% seen once. The sequencing used peripheral blood, collected in the second trimester of pregnancy. The receptor set was obtained from a female donor in good health, enrolled as a control in a pregnancy study.

V usage is TRBV9 and J usage is TRBJ2-7; a possible D gene is TRBD1 (6 bases). CDR3 length: 16 amino acids. Germline V lookup: CDR1 SGDLS, CDR2 YYNGEE. V was clipped by 3 bases and J by 3 bases, with 19 bases between them. Here the CDR3 reads CASSEGKGQVVYEQYF. The DNA for the CDR3 is TGTGCCAGCAGCGAGGGAAAGGGACAAGTGGTCTACGAGCAGTACTTC. The variable domain in full, with the rest retrieved from reference TRBV9 and TRBJ2-7, is DSGVTQTPKHLITATGQRVTLRCSPRSGDLSVYWYQQSLDQGLQFLIQYYNGEERAKGNILERFSAQQFPDLHSELNLSSLELGDSALYFCASSEGKGQVVYEQYFGPGTRLTVT.

Note on this clone: One end of the junction fails to match germline, which may point to a read error. V is TRBV5-4 and J is TRBJ2-2, with TRBD2 as a possible D gene (5 bases). The CDR3 is 15 amino acids. Germline CDR1 SGHNT, CDR2 YYREEE (reference sequence). CDR3 in DNA: TGTGCCGGCAGTTGGGAGCAAGGCCTGGCCGGGGAGCTGTTTTTT. It codes for CAGSWEQGLAGELFF.

This clone was detected only once. The rearrangement uses TRBV5-3 and TRBJ2-6; D gene unclear. TRBV5-3 is filed as an ORF, its function uncertain. Trimming removed 0 bases from V and 0 bases from J, with 4 bases in between. This CDR3 is 15 amino acids long. CDR3 residues: CARSLELSGANVLTF. CDR3 coding DNA: TGTGCCAGAAGCTTGGAACTCTCTGGGGCCAACGTCCTGACTTTC.

The J gene is TRBJ2-6, the V gene TRBV6-4; D gene ambiguous. The V gene's germline CDR1 is MRHNA and CDR2 SNTAGT. CDR3 length: 16 residues. V was shortened by 0 bases and J by 3 bases, with 9 bases between the two germline ends. CDR3 amino acids: CASSDSQTDGANVLTF. CDR3 in DNA: TGTGCCAGCAGTGACTCACAGACGGATGGGGCCAACGTCCTGACTTTC.